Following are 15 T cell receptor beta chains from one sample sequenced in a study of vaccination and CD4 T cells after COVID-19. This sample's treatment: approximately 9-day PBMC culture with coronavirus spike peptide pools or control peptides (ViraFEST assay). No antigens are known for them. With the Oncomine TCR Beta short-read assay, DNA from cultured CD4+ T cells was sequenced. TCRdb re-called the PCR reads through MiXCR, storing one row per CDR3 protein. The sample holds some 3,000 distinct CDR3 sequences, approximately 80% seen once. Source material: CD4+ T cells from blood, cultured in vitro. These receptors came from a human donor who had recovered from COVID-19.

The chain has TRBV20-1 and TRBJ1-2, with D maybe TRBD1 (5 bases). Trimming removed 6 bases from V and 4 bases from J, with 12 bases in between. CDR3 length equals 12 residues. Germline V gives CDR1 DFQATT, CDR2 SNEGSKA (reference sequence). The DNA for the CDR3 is TGCAGTGCGCAGGGTTCTACCTATGGCTACACCTTC. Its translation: CSAQGSTYGYTF.

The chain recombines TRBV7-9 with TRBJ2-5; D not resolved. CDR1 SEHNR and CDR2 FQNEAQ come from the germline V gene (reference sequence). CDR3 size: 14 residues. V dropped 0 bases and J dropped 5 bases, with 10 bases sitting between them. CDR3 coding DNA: TGTGCCAGCAGCTTAGCTTGGGTGGGGGAGACCCAGTACTTC. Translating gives CASSLAWVGETQYF.

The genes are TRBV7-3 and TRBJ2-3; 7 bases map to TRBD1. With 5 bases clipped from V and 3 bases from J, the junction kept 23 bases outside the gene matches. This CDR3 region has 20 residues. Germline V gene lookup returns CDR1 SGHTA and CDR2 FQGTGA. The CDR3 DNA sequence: TGTGCCAGCAGCCCGACAACATACAGGGGCCGGGCCAGAAGGACAGATACGCAGTATTTT. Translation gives CASSPTTYRGRARRTDTQYF.

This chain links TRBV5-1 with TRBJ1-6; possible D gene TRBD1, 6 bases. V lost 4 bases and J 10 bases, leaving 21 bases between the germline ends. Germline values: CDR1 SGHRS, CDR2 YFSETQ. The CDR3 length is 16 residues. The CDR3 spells CASSPWTEPGRSPLHF. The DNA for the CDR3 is TGCGCCAGCAGCCCATGGACAGAACCTGGCCGATCACCCCTCCACTTT.

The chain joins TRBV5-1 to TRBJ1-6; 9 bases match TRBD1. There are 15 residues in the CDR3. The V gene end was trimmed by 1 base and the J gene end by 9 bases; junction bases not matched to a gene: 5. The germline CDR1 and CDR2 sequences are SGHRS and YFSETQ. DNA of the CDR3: TGCGCCAGCAGCTTGTGGGGACAGGGCTTTTCACCCCTCCACTTT. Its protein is CASSLWGQGFSPLHF.

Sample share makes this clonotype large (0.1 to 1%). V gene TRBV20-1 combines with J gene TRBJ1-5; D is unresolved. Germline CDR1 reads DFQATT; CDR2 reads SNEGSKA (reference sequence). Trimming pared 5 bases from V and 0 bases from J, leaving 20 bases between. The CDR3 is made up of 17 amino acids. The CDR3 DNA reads TGCAGTGCTGCTTTGCGATTACGGACGGATAGCAATCAGCCCCAGCATTTT. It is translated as CSAALRLRTDSNQPQHF.

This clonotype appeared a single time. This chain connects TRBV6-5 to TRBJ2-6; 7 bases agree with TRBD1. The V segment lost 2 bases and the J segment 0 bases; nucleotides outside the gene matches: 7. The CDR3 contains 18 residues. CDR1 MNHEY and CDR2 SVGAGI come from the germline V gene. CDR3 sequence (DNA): TGTGCCAGCAGTTACGGGACAGCAACCCTCTCTGGGGCCAACGTCCTGACTTTC. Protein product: CASSYGTATLSGANVLTF.

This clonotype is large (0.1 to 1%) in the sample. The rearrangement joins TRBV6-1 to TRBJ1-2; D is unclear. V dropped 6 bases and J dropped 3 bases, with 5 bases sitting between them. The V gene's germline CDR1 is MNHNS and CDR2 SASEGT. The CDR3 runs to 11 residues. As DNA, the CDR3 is TGTGCCAGCAGCCGAGACTATGGCTACACCTTC. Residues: CASSRDYGYTF.

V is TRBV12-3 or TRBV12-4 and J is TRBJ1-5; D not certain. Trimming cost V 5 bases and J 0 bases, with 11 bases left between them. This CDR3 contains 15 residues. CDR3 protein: CASSPGPVSNQPQHF. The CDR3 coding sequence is TGTGCCAGCAGTCCCGGACCGGTTAGCAATCAGCCCCAGCATTTT.

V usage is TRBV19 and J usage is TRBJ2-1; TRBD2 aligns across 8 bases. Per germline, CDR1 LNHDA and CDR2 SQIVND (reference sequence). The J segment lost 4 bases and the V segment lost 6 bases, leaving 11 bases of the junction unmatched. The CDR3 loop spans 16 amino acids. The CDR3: CASRVGSGGLYNEQFF. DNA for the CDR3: TGTGCCAGTAGAGTGGGAAGCGGGGGCCTTTACAATGAGCAGTTCTTC.

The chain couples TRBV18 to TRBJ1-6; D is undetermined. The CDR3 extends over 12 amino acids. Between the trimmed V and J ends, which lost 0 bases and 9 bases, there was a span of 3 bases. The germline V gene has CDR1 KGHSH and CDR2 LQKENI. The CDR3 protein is CASSPPGSPLHF. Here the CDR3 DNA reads TGTGCCAGCTCACCACCGGGTTCACCCCTCCACTTT. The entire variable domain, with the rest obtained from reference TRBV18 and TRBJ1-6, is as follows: NAGVMQNPRHLVRRRGQEARLRCSPMKGHSHVYWYRQLPEEGLKFMVYLQKENIIDESGMPKERFSAEFPKEGPSILRIQQVVRGDSAAYFCASSPPGSPLHFGNGTRLTVT.

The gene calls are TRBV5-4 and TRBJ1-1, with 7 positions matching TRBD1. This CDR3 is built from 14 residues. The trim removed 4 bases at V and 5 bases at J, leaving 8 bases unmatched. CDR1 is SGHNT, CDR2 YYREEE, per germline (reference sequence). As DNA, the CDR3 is TGTGCCAGCAGCGAGCGACAGGGTAGGACTGAAGCTTTCTTT. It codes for CASSERQGRTEAFF.

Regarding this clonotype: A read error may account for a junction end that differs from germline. The CDR3 DNA reads as TGCGCCAGCAGCCCACCCTTGGGGGAGCTGTTCTTT. Amino acid sequence: CASSPPLGELFF. The chain employs TRBV4-1 and TRBJ2-2, with D perhaps being TRBD1 or TRBD2 (5 bases each). Germline CDR1 reads MGHRA; CDR2 reads YSYEKL. This CDR3 is 12 amino acids long.

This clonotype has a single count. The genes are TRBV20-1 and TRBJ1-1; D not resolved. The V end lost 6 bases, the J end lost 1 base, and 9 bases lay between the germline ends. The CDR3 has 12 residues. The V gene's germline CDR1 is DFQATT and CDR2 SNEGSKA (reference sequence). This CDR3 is CSAPRQNTEAFF. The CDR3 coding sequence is TGCAGTGCCCCCCGACAGAACACTGAAGCTTTCTTT.

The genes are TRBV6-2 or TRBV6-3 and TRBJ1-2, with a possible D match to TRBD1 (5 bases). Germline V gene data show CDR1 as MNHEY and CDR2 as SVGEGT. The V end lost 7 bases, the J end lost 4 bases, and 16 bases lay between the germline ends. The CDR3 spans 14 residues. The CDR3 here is CASILFGGVYGYTF. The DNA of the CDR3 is TGTGCCAGCATCCTCTTTGGAGGGGTCTATGGCTACACCTTC.